This T cell receptor (beta chain) was obtained from a study of T cell repertoires in cytomegalovirus infection. Study overall: Recently identified HLA-C-restricted and well-studied HLA-B-restricted CMV epitopes were used. Shared public TCR beta signatures pointed to both CMV infection and a matching HLA type.

In regard to this clonotype: Its antigen is as yet unknown.

TCRdb redid the calling of the reads with MiXCR, one entry per CDR3 protein. Altogether 450,000 to 550,000 distinct CDR3 sequences are present, approximately 46% being singletons, with the ten largest covering 43%. Study results and caveats: Summed frequency of shared TCR beta families picked out CMV carriers who also had the relevant HLA.

The CDR3 is 16 residues long. Germline V lookup: CDR1 SEHNR, CDR2 FQNEAQ (reference sequence). V lost 1 base and J lost 3, with 15 bases in between. This receptor was identified in a human donor in good health (CMV status not recorded). Some clones in this sample may be carry-over from other donors' samples. The material was cultured PBMCs, obtained from culture after CMV antigen stimulation. The chain uses TRBV7-9 and TRBJ1-1; D might be TRBD1 (6 bases). CDR3 bases: TGTGCCAGCAGCTTAGGCCTCGCAGGGGTCGACACTGAAGCTTTCTTT. Its translation: CASSLGLAGVDTEAFF.